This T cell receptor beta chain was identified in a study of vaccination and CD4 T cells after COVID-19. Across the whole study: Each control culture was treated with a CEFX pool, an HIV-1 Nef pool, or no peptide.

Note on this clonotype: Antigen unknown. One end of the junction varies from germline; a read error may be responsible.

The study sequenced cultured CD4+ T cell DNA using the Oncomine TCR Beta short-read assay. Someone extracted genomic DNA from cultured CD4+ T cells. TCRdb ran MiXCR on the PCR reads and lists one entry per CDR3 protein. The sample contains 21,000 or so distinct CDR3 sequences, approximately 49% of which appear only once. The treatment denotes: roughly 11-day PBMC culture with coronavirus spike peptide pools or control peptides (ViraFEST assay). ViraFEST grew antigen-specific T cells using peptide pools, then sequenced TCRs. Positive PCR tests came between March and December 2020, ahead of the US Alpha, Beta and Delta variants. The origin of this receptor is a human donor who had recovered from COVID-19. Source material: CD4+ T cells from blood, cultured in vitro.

Written as DNA, the CDR3 is TGCGCTAGCAGTCGGAGCTCTACCTACGAGCAGTACTTC. This encodes CASSRSSTYEQYF. This chain links TRBV10-1 with TRBJ2-7; no firm D call. This CDR3 region has 13 residues. Germline loops: CDR1 WNHNN, CDR2 SYGVQD (reference sequence).